This TCR beta chain was obtained from a study of T cell responses to AZD1222 COVID-19 vaccine. Background on the study: Second-dose intervals of approximately 4 or approximately 12 weeks were pooled. General study points: Recipients of AZD1222 seropositive at baseline numbered only 5 to 7. Reportedly, nearly half the spike-specific TCRs target unmutated variant regions. Clonal diversity may have been underestimated, and the donors were mostly white British, with more females than males.

Profiled with immunoSEQ multiplex PCR; TCRdb holds only in-frame clones, not every one. The sample contains about 83,000 clones, around 87% of which appear only once. As to this clone: The antigen remains unidentified.

The CDR3 is made up of 16 amino acids. Trimming at V came to 0 bases and at J to 2 bases, leaving 4 bases not matched to a gene. CDR1 and CDR2 (germline): WSHSY, SAAADI. Sequenced material: peripheral blood, taken on day 0 of AZD1222 vaccination. The chain has TRBV10-2 and TRBJ1-2, with TRBD1 identical over 9 bases. The receptor was isolated from an adult in good health. CDR3 nucleotides: TGCGCCAGCAGTGAGTCGGGGACAGGGTGGAACTATGGCTACACCTTC. Its translation is CASSESGTGWNYGYTF.